These 29 T cell receptor beta chains originate from one sample sequenced in a study of T-cell memory formation after mild COVID-19. TCRdb used MiXCR to reprocess the 5' RACE reads, holding one entry per CDR3 protein. Of over 120,000 distinct CDR3 sequences in the sample, approximately 25% were seen once. Sequencing was performed on PBMCs or a T cell subset sorted from them (not recorded which). Source of these receptors: an adult woman who had mild COVID-19 (a few samples of this study predate the infection). Cell type and time point are not known.

This clonotype was detected only a few times. V and J are TRBV12-3 or TRBV12-4 and TRBJ1-4; 7 bases fit TRBD1. Germline trimming cut 6 bases from V and 0 bases from J; bases unmatched to any gene: 7. This CDR3 contains 16 residues. The DNA of the CDR3 is TGTGCCAGCAGCCCGATAACAGGGGCAACTAATGAAAAACTGTTTTTT. It specifies CASSPITGATNEKLFF.

The chain uses TRBV27 and TRBJ2-5, with 12 bases matching TRBD2. The V gene end was trimmed by 5 bases and the J gene end by 5 bases; junction bases not matched to a gene: 6. The CDR3 has 15 residues. Germline V CDR1 and CDR2: MNHEY, SMNVEV (reference sequence). CDR3 region: CASSPRTSGVETQYF. Written as DNA, the CDR3 is TGTGCCAGCAGTCCCCGGACTAGCGGGGTGGAGACCCAGTACTTC.

The table lists this clonotype with a few counts. The genes are TRBV14 and TRBJ1-2; D is perhaps TRBD1 (5 bases). The CDR3 runs to 13 residues. Trimming cost V 2 bases and J 9 bases, with 13 bases left between them. The germline gives CDR1 SGHDN, CDR2 FVKESK. This CDR3 is CASSQWGNGCYTF. The CDR3, as DNA: TGTGCCAGCAGCCAATGGGGGAACGGATGCTACACCTTC.

This clonotype occurred a few times. The chain couples TRBV27 to TRBJ2-1; D is ambiguous. V lost 3 bases and J lost 10, with 10 bases in between. The CDR3 contains 12 residues. Germline CDR1 reads MNHEY; CDR2 reads SMNVEV (reference sequence). Here the CDR3 reads CASSFLGSEQFF. In DNA form, the CDR3 reads TGTGCCAGCAGTTTCCTAGGGTCCGAGCAGTTCTTC.

CDR3 sequence: CASSFETSGTDTQYF. In DNA form, the CDR3 reads TGTGCCAGCAGCTTCGAGACAAGTGGCACAGATACGCAGTATTTT. This chain uses TRBV7-3 with TRBJ2-3; D not certain. The germline V and J ends were trimmed by 3 bases and 1 base, with 11 bases remaining between them. This CDR3 is 15 amino acids long. Germline values: CDR1 SGHTA, CDR2 FQGTGA. Full variable domain (missing parts from reference TRBV7-3 and TRBJ2-3): GAGVSQTPSNKVTEKGKYVELRCDPISGHTALYWYRQSLGQGPEFLIYFQGTGAADDSGLPNDRFFAVRPEGSVSTLKIQRTERGDSAVYLCASSFETSGTDTQYFGPGTRLTVL.

This clonotype has more than one count but fewer than ten. V usage is TRBV11-2 and J usage is TRBJ1-1, with D possibly being TRBD1 (5 bases). Germline CDR1 and CDR2: SGHAT and FQNNGV. The CDR3 contains 14 residues. Trimming removed 4 bases from V and 9 bases from J, with 18 bases in between. CDR3 coding DNA: TGTGCCAGCAGCTCTCTCGAATTACAGGAGAAAGCTTTCTTT. Translated, it gives CASSSLELQEKAFF.

V is TRBV4-1 and J is TRBJ2-3, with 12 bases identical to TRBD2. Germline V CDR1 and CDR2: MGHRA, YSYEKL. The V and J ends lost 1 base and 0 bases, in that order; junction bases with no gene match: 5. CDR3 length: 18 residues. The CDR3 reads CASSQVLAGGYSTDTQYF. CDR3 in DNA: TGCGCCAGCAGCCAAGTCCTAGCGGGGGGGTATAGCACAGATACGCAGTATTTT.

This chain joins TRBV7-8 and TRBJ2-1, with 9 nucleotides matching TRBD2. The ends lost 2 bases at V and 8 bases at J; junction bases unmatched: 7. Per germline, CDR1 SGHVS and CDR2 FQNEAQ. The CDR3 length is 15 residues. CDR3 sequence reads: CASSLYSGSGDEQFF. In DNA form, the CDR3 reads TGTGCCAGCAGCTTATATAGCGGGAGTGGGGATGAGCAGTTCTTC. Full variable domain (outside the CDR3, taken from reference TRBV7-8 and TRBJ2-1): GAGVSQSPRYKVAKRGQDVALRCDPISGHVSLFWYQQALGQGPEFLTYFQNEAQLDKSGLPSDRFFAERPEGSVSTLKIQRTQQEDSAVYLCASSLYSGSGDEQFFGPGTRLTVL.

This clonotype came up a few times. The chain recombines TRBV9 with TRBJ2-3; the match to TRBD2 covers 7 bases. Germline V gives CDR1 SGDLS, CDR2 YYNGEE. V lost 3 bases to trimming and J lost 3 bases; unmatched junction nucleotides: 10. The CDR3 totals 16 residues. The CDR3 nucleotides read TGTGCCAGCAGCGGATCGGGCGGGAGCGGAACAGATACGCAGTATTTT. This sequence encodes CASSGSGGSGTDTQYF.

This clonotype was observed a handful of times. The chain recombines TRBV7-8 with TRBJ2-1, with 7 bases aligning to TRBD2. Germline-derived CDR1 and CDR2 are SGHVS and FQNEAQ. V was pared by 10 bases and J by 2 bases, with 11 bases of the junction left unmatched. The CDR3 covers 15 residues. The CDR3 region has the DNA TGTGCCACCGGGGGAGGGAGGTCGGCCTACAATGAGCAGTTCTTC. This sequence encodes CATGGGRSAYNEQFF. Using reference TRBV7-8 and TRBJ2-1 for the parts outside the CDR3, the full variable domain is GAGVSQSPRYKVAKRGQDVALRCDPISGHVSLFWYQQALGQGPEFLTYFQNEAQLDKSGLPSDRFFAERPEGSVSTLKIQRTQQEDSAVYLCATGGGRSAYNEQFFGPGTRLTVL.

The chain couples TRBV4-1 to TRBJ2-3; D gene uncertain. Deletions cut 3 bases from V and 2 bases from J, with 15 bases between. The CDR3 is 16 residues long. Germline CDR1 MGHRA, CDR2 YSYEKL. The CDR3 loop is CASSHRSNAPTDTQYF. CDR3 coding DNA: TGCGCCAGCAGCCATAGATCCAACGCGCCCACAGATACGCAGTATTTT.

The CDR3 loop is CSARKGGGDSNQPQHF. The CDR3 coding sequence is TGCAGTGCTCGTAAAGGCGGGGGAGATAGCAATCAGCCCCAGCATTTT. V is TRBV20-1 and J is TRBJ1-5, with a possible D match to TRBD1 (5 bases). There are 16 residues in the CDR3. Germline CDR1 DFQATT, CDR2 SNEGSKA (reference sequence). V gave up 5 bases and J gave up 0 bases, with 17 bases separating them.

This clonotype was seen a few times. The chain links TRBV4-2 to TRBJ2-1, with D tentatively TRBD2 (5 bases). Trimming cost V 3 bases and J 9 bases, with 24 bases left between them. Germline-derived CDR1 and CDR2 are LGHNA and YNFKEQ. The CDR3 runs to 17 residues. Here the CDR3 reads CASSQEDRSGYTGEQFF. The CDR3 nucleotides are TGTGCCAGCAGCCAGGAGGACCGGTCTGGATACACGGGTGAGCAGTTCTTC.

This clonotype showed up just a few times. The chain is built from TRBV7-6 and TRBJ2-1, with 7 bases fitting TRBD2. CDR1 and CDR2 (germline): SGHVS, FNYEAQ. The ends lost 5 bases at V and 4 bases at J; junction bases unmatched: 14. CDR3 size: 17 residues. The DNA for the CDR3 is TGTGCCAGCAGCCGGGAGCAGGGCGGGAGCCTTTACAATGAGCAGTTCTTC. Protein product: CASSREQGGSLYNEQFF. The whole variable domain, remainder taken from reference TRBV7-6 and TRBJ2-1, is GAGVSQSPRYKVTKRGQDVALRCDPISGHVSLYWYRQALGQGPEFLTYFNYEAQQDKSGLPNDRFSAERPEGSISTLTIQRTEQRDSAMYRCASSREQGGSLYNEQFFGPGTRLTVL.

The chain employs TRBV7-9 and TRBJ1-1; possible D gene TRBD1, 5 bases. From germline, CDR1 is SEHNR and CDR2 FQNEAQ (reference sequence). This CDR3 contains 15 residues. Between the trimmed V and J ends, which lost 4 bases and 4 bases, there was a span of 16 bases. The CDR3 DNA reads as TGTGCCAGCAGCTCTCCAACAGGAATTCTCACTGAAGCTTTCTTT. It encodes CASSSPTGILTEAFF.

This clonotype showed up just a few times. The chain employs TRBV6-5 and TRBJ2-3; D is uncertain. V was cut by 0 bases and J by 4 bases, with 8 bases left in between. CDR3 size: 14 residues. CDR1 MNHEY and CDR2 SVGAGI come from the germline V gene. The CDR3 bases are TGTGCCAGCAGTTACTCGATAGAACCAGATACGCAGTATTTT. Translating it yields CASSYSIEPDTQYF.

Here the CDR3 DNA reads TGCAGTGCCAGCCATGTTAGCGGGAAGGCCCAGTACTTC. It codes for CSASHVSGKAQYF. This chain connects TRBV20-1 to TRBJ2-5, with 8 positions matching TRBD2. The V gene end was trimmed by 6 bases and the J gene end by 9 bases; junction bases not matched to a gene: 12. Looked up from germline, CDR1 is DFQATT and CDR2 is SNEGSKA (reference sequence). The CDR3 loop spans 13 amino acids.

The rearrangement uses TRBV4-2 and TRBJ1-5; no firm D call. This CDR3 contains 15 residues. V was trimmed by 0 bases and J by 0 bases, leaving 6 bases between them. Germline CDR1 is LGHNA and CDR2 is YNFKEQ. CDR3 in DNA: TGTGCCAGCAGCCAAGAATACAGTAGCAATCAGCCCCAGCATTTT. Its translation: CASSQEYSSNQPQHF.

This clonotype was seen only a few times. The CDR3: CASKSAEGVEETQYF. The CDR3 DNA reads as TGCGCCAGCAAAAGTGCGGAGGGGGTCGAGGAGACCCAGTACTTC. This sequence joins TRBV5-1 and TRBJ2-5; D may be TRBD1 or TRBD2 (6 bases each). CDR3 length: 15 residues. Trimming cost V 6 bases and J 5 bases, with 20 bases left between them. Germline values: CDR1 SGHRS, CDR2 YFSETQ.

In its sample, this clonotype was seen a few times. The gene calls are TRBV7-7 and TRBJ2-2; 7 bases match TRBD1. Germline lookup yields CDR1 SSHAT and CDR2 FNYEAQ (reference sequence). The CDR3 length is 15 residues. V lost 1 base and J lost 4; bases outside the gene matches: 3. The CDR3 nucleotides read TGTGCCAGCAGCTTAGAGGGGGCGTCCACCGGGGAGCTGTTTTTT. It encodes CASSLEGASTGELFF.

This clonotype was detected a few times. The rearrangement uses TRBV12-3 or TRBV12-4 and TRBJ1-5, with TRBD1 matching 7 bases. This CDR3 has 16 amino acids. The V gene end was trimmed by 4 bases and the J gene end by 1 base; junction bases not matched to a gene: 7. The CDR3 region is CASSYERGQSNQPQHF. CDR3 DNA: TGTGCCAGCAGTTACGAGCGGGGACAGAGCAATCAGCCCCAGCATTTT.

Details on this clonotype: At one end, the junction sequence differs from germline, possibly due to a read error. V is TRBV29-1 and J is TRBJ2-7; perhaps TRBD2 as D (6 bases). The CDR3 loop spans 18 amino acids. CDR1 and CDR2 from the germline V gene are SQVTM and ANQGSEA. The CDR3 region has the DNA TGCATCGTTGAAGATGCCGGATGGGCGGGATCCCCCACCTACGAGCAGTACTTC. Amino acid sequence: CIVEDAGWAGSPTYEQYF.

This clonotype has only a few counts. The chain is built from TRBV4-1 and TRBJ1-6; no firm D call. CDR1 is MGHRA, CDR2 YSYEKL, per germline. Trimming cost V 6 bases and J 3 bases, with 12 bases left between them. CDR3 size: 15 residues. Written as DNA, the CDR3 is TGCGCCAGCAGGTCAGAACCCGGCTATAATTCACCCCTCCACTTT. Protein: CASRSEPGYNSPLHF.

The gene calls are TRBV6-2 or TRBV6-3 and TRBJ2-3; weak D call: TRBD1 (6 bases). This CDR3 comprises 17 residues. V was shortened by 3 bases and J by 2 bases, with 18 bases between the two germline ends. CDR1 MNHEY and CDR2 SVGEGT come from the germline V gene. CDR3 bases: TGTGCCAGCAGTTATAGGGCAGGGGAGCGGCACACAGATACGCAGTATTTT. Encoded protein: CASSYRAGERHTDTQYF.

The chain links TRBV4-1 to TRBJ2-5, with D perhaps matching TRBD1 or TRBD2 (5 bases each). V lost 1 base to trimming and J lost 4 bases, with 13 bases between them. This CDR3 is 15 amino acids long. CDR1 is MGHRA and CDR2 is YSYEKL in the germline V gene. DNA for the CDR3: TGCGCCAGCAGCCAAGTGAGGGGCCATTTAGAGACCCAGTACTTC. Encoded protein: CASSQVRGHLETQYF.

V and J are TRBV4-2 and TRBJ2-1; D might be TRBD1 (5 bases). This CDR3 contains 18 residues. The V end lost 0 bases, the J end lost 2 bases, and 17 bases lay between the germline ends. The V gene's germline CDR1 is LGHNA and CDR2 YNFKEQ. CDR3 DNA sequence: TGTGCCAGCAGCCAAGAAGGTCAGAGATGGGGCCCCTACAATGAGCAGTTCTTC. It is translated as CASSQEGQRWGPYNEQFF.

This clonotype was counted only a few times. V usage is TRBV12-3 or TRBV12-4 and J usage is TRBJ2-3; D gene unclear. V shed 8 bases and J shed 6 bases, with 21 bases lying between them. The CDR3 runs to 15 residues. The CDR3 here is CASGPSVLVSDTQYF. The DNA for the CDR3 is TGTGCCAGCGGGCCGAGTGTCCTCGTATCTGATACGCAGTATTTT.

Only one count was recorded for this clonotype. The chain is built from TRBV4-1 and TRBJ1-5; D not certain. The germline V gene encodes CDR1 MGHRA and CDR2 YSYEKL. The CDR3 contains 13 residues. V lost 1 base and J lost 7, with 8 bases in between. CDR3 region: CASSQGPGQPQHF. The DNA of the CDR3 is TGCGCCAGCAGCCAAGGTCCGGGGCAGCCCCAGCATTTT.

The chain combines TRBV29-1 with TRBJ1-1; no clear D. The germline V gene has CDR1 SQVTM and CDR2 ANQGSEA. This CDR3 has 11 amino acids. With 4 bases removed from V and 8 bases from J, the gap between germline ends came to 11 bases. The CDR3 protein is CSVVRGGEAFF. The CDR3 region has the DNA TGCAGCGTTGTTCGCGGTGGCGAAGCTTTCTTT.